A single sample gave rise to the 22 T cell receptor beta chains below, sequenced in a study of T cell responses to AZD1222 COVID-19 vaccine. Here immunoSEQ multiplex PCR was the method, and the copy in TCRdb shows in-frame clones only, minus some. Here the sample spans around 150,000 clones, 90% being singletons. Source: peripheral blood, taken on day 0 of AZD1222 vaccination. The receptors shown here come from an adult in good health.

The rearrangement joins TRBV6-1 to TRBJ1-5; D ambiguous. The germline CDR1 and CDR2 sequences are MNHNS and SASEGT. The CDR3 extends over 17 amino acids. Trimming cost V 0 bases and J 0 bases, with 12 bases left between them. The CDR3, as DNA: TGTGCCAGCAGTGAAGCTGTTAGACCCTATAGCAATCAGCCCCAGCATTTT. As protein: CASSEAVRPYSNQPQHF.

CDR3 coding DNA: TGTGCCAGCAGTTTGGCTCCCAACTACGAGCAGTACTTC. This gives the protein CASSLAPNYEQYF. The rearrangement links TRBV6-5 to TRBJ2-7; D remains ambiguous. Germline CDR1 is MNHEY and CDR2 is SVGAGI. Trimming removed 4 bases at V and 3 bases at J, with 10 bases between. This CDR3 comprises 13 residues.

The V and J genes are TRBV6-2 or TRBV6-3 and TRBJ1-5; tentative D call: TRBD1 (6 bases). V lost 6 bases and J lost 7, with 16 bases in between. Germline-derived CDR1 and CDR2 are MNHEY and SVGEGT. This CDR3 region has 14 residues. The DNA of the CDR3 is TGTGCCAGCAGCAACAAAGGGGGTTTCCAGCCCCAGCATTTT. This codes for CASSNKGGFQPQHF.

This clone has only one observation. The V call is TRBV19, the J call TRBJ1-2; tentatively, D is TRBD1 (6 bases). The CDR3 contains 15 residues. Germline lookup yields CDR1 LNHDA and CDR2 SQIVND (reference sequence). Trimming cost V 4 bases and J 4 bases, with 16 bases left between them. CDR3 coding DNA: TGTGCCAGTAGTAAGGGGGGGCGACAGACCTATGGCTACACCTTC. It yields the protein CASSKGGRQTYGYTF.

The V and J genes are TRBV5-4 and TRBJ2-5; TRBD1 matches at 7 bases. Germline assignment: CDR1 SGHNT and CDR2 YYREEE (reference sequence). This CDR3 contains 13 residues. The trim removed 3 bases at V and 1 base at J, leaving 0 bases unmatched. The CDR3 DNA follows: TGTGCCAGCAGCTCAGGGGGCCAAGAGACCCAGTACTTC. Translated: CASSSGGQETQYF.

The rearrangement links TRBV4-1 to TRBJ1-1, with D uncertain. The CDR3 extends over 12 amino acids. Per germline, CDR1 MGHRA and CDR2 YSYEKL. V lost 0 bases, J lost 8 bases, and 7 bases lay in between. The CDR3 spells CASSQEHGEAFF. The CDR3 region has the DNA TGCGCCAGCAGCCAAGAACACGGAGAAGCTTTCTTT.

The chain employs TRBV7-6 and TRBJ2-7, with TRBD2 identical over 9 bases. The CDR3 runs 17 residues. CDR1 is SGHVS and CDR2 is FNYEAQ in the germline V gene. The trim removed 5 bases at V and 4 bases at J, leaving 15 bases unmatched. The CDR3 bases are TGTGCCAGCAGCCCGGCGGCGTGGTCTAGCGGGGAATACGAGCAGTACTTC. It yields the protein CASSPAAWSSGEYEQYF.

The CDR3 region is CASSLGGGNTGELFF. CDR3 bases: TGTGCCAGCAGCTTGGGAGGGGGGAACACCGGGGAGCTGTTTTTT. The chain combines TRBV5-5 with TRBJ2-2; TRBD1 is a possible D gene (6 bases). The length of the CDR3 is 15 residues. The V gene's germline CDR1 is SGHKS and CDR2 YYEKEE (reference sequence). Trimming left V 0 bases short and J 1 base short, with 7 bases between.

The chain has TRBV11-3 and TRBJ2-1, with D hard to call. V lost 0 bases and J lost 10, with 10 bases in between. CDR1 and CDR2 from the germline V gene are SGHNT and YENEEA. This CDR3 is 13 amino acids long. CDR3 bases: TGTGCCAGCAGCTTAGAAGCCGTTTCGGAGCAGTTCTTC. Translated: CASSLEAVSEQFF.

V and J are TRBV9 and TRBJ2-3; D remains ambiguous. Germline V gene data show CDR1 as SGDLS and CDR2 as YYNGEE. The V and J ends lost 0 bases and 0 bases respectively, with 11 bases between them. The length of the CDR3 is 16 residues. CDR3 amino acids: CASSVGLQLSTDTQYF. The CDR3 DNA reads TGTGCCAGCAGCGTAGGGCTGCAGCTTAGCACAGATACGCAGTATTTT.

The rearrangement uses TRBV5-4 and TRBJ2-7; D assignment may be TRBD1 or TRBD2 (6 bases each). V was trimmed by 4 bases and J by 0 bases, leaving 14 bases between them. Germline V gene sequence: CDR1 SGHNT, CDR2 YYREEE (reference sequence). There are 15 residues in the CDR3. This chain's CDR3 is CASSPGAGSSYEQYF. DNA for the CDR3: TGTGCCAGCAGCCCGGGGGCGGGCAGCTCCTACGAGCAGTACTTC.

The chain is built from TRBV19 and TRBJ1-6; 7 bases match TRBD1. The junction had 10 bases not matched to a gene; V was cut back by 6 bases and J by 5 bases. The CDR3 is 16 amino acids. Germline V gene data show CDR1 as LNHDA and CDR2 as SQIVND (reference sequence). The DNA for the CDR3 is TGTGCCAGTAGCGCCACTACCGGGACAGATAATTCACCCCTCCACTTT. Translation gives CASSATTGTDNSPLHF.

The rearrangement uses TRBV4-3 and TRBJ2-1, with D unclear. The CDR3 contains 17 residues. Germline V CDR1 and CDR2: LGHNA, YSLEER. V lost 1 base to trimming and J lost 0 bases, with 13 bases between them. CDR3 amino acids: CASSQGKMGISYNEQFF. The CDR3 nucleotides are TGCGCCAGCAGCCAAGGAAAGATGGGGATCTCCTACAATGAGCAGTTCTTC.

This clone was seen once. The genes are TRBV5-8 and TRBJ1-2; D might be TRBD1 (5 bases). The germline CDR1 and CDR2 sequences are SGHTS and YDEGEE. The CDR3 loop spans 15 amino acids. With 0 bases removed from V and 7 bases from J, the gap between germline ends came to 16 bases. The CDR3 sequence: CASSLDGGAFGGYTF. CDR3 nucleotide sequence: TGTGCCAGCAGCTTGGATGGCGGGGCCTTTGGTGGCTACACCTTC.

This chain connects TRBV19 to TRBJ2-4; a possible D gene is TRBD1 (6 bases). Germline lookup yields CDR1 LNHDA and CDR2 SQIVND (reference sequence). The CDR3 is 16 residues long. V was cut by 7 bases and J by 0 bases, with 16 bases left in between. The DNA for the CDR3 is TGTGCCAGTACCCCGGGACACGACTTAGCCAAAAACATTCAGTACTTC. It specifies CASTPGHDLAKNIQYF.

This chain uses TRBV30 with TRBJ1-6; D ambiguous. Germline CDR1 is GTSNPN and CDR2 is SVGIG (reference sequence). The CDR3 has 16 amino acids. The ends were cut back, 3 bases at V and 0 bases at J, with 12 bases in the middle. This chain's CDR3 is CAWRTGESSYNSPLHF. CDR3 DNA: TGTGCCTGGAGAACCGGGGAGAGCTCCTATAATTCACCCCTCCACTTT.

The chain employs TRBV23-1 and TRBJ1-6, with a weak D call TRBD1 (5 bases). TRBV23-1 is placed among ORFs of uncertain function. Trimming stripped 4 bases from V and 0 bases from J, with 16 bases between. This CDR3 region has 18 residues. In DNA, the CDR3 is TGCGCCAGCAGTCGGTCTGGGACGGTGGACTCCTATAATTCACCCCTCCACTTT. Translation: CASSRSGTVDSYNSPLHF.

The chain uses TRBV9 and TRBJ1-6; 7 bases agree with TRBD1. Losses at the gene ends were 0 bases for V and 6 bases for J; bases not matched to a gene: 6. Looked up from germline, CDR1 is SGDLS and CDR2 is YYNGEE. This CDR3 has 16 residues. This CDR3 reads CASSVGGDSSNSPLHF. In DNA form, the CDR3 reads TGTGCCAGCAGCGTAGGTGGGGACAGTTCTAATTCACCCCTCCACTTT.

The chain uses TRBV7-9 and TRBJ1-1; perhaps TRBD1 as D (5 bases). Germline V gene lookup returns CDR1 SEHNR and CDR2 FQNEAQ (reference sequence). V shed 4 bases and J shed 0 bases, with 12 bases lying between them. CDR3 length equals 15 residues. CDR3 loop: CASSSLDSLNTEAFF. The DNA of the CDR3 is TGTGCCAGCAGCTCTCTTGACAGCTTGAACACTGAAGCTTTCTTT.

The chain recombines TRBV5-1 with TRBJ1-1; 8 bases are a match to TRBD1. This CDR3 is 14 amino acids long. Germline CDR1 is SGHRS and CDR2 is YFSETQ. V dropped 4 bases and J dropped 4; count of bases not matched to a gene: 6. CDR3 in amino acids: CASSDQGAATEAFF. The DNA of the CDR3 is TGCGCCAGCAGCGATCAGGGGGCGGCCACTGAAGCTTTCTTT.

About this clone: Other DNA sequences in this specimen translate into the identical CDR3. V gene TRBV30 combines with J gene TRBJ1-1; D unresolved. The CDR3 spans 12 residues. Germline V gives CDR1 GTSNPN, CDR2 SVGIG (reference sequence). V was shortened by 4 bases and J by 0 bases, with 6 bases between the two germline ends. The CDR3 nucleotides are TGTGCCTGGAAAAGGCTGAACACTGAAGCTTTCTTT. It codes for CAWKRLNTEAFF.

The gene calls are TRBV15 and TRBJ1-4; 10 bases line up with TRBD1. After removal of 6 bases from V and 7 bases from J, the junction contained 2 bases not matched to a gene. The CDR3 loop spans 13 amino acids. Germline V lookup: CDR1 LNHNV, CDR2 YYDKDF (reference sequence). The CDR3 coding sequence is TGTGCCACCAGTAGGGACAGGGGTGAAAAACTGTTTTTT. Protein product: CATSRDRGEKLFF. Based on the CDR3 plus reference TRBV15 and TRBJ1-4, the full variable domain is DAMVIQNPRYQVTQFGKPVTLSCSQTLNHNVMYWYQQKSSQAPKLLFHYYDKDFNNEADTPDNFQSRRPNTSFCFLDIRSPGLGDTAMYLCATSRDRGEKLFFGSGTQLSVL.